This T cell receptor beta chain came from a study of blood T cell repertoires in COVID-19. About the study: The United States, Italy and Spain supplied acute and convalescent COVID-19 samples. Sources were T cells, B-cell-depleted T cells, or PBMCs; the material itself was cDNA or gDNA.

Trimming stripped 3 bases from V and 4 bases from J, with 6 bases between. Germline CDR1 reads SEHNR; CDR2 reads FQNEAQ (reference sequence). The CDR3 contains 13 residues. In the authors' methods: Amplification with reference gene primers provided the estimates of nucleated cell counts. Repertoires were generated with immunoSEQ multiplex PCR, while TCRdb's copy carries only in-frame clones and drops some. The V and J calls and clone size are taken from that table; D and trimming were inferred from the DNA. The table records 80,000 or so clones, approximately 86% of them present only once. The V gene is TRBV7-9, the J gene TRBJ2-2, with D uncertain. The receptor was isolated from a human donor in a cohort sampled during active COVID-19. Sequencing was done on a sample of peripheral blood. The CDR3: CASSLQITGELFF. The DNA for the CDR3 is TGTGCCAGCAGCTTGCAGATCACCGGGGAGCTGTTTTTT.